This entry describes one TCR beta chain. In the original analysis: It was from reference gene primer amplification that nucleated cell counts were estimated. Data came from immunoSEQ multiplex PCR; TCRdb stores just in-frame clones and leaves some out. That table gives V, J and clone size, and the DNA gave D and trimming. The table includes 210,000 or so clones, roughly 86% detected once. The entry originates in a study of blood T cell repertoires in COVID-19. Looking at the study overall: Acute and convalescent COVID-19 samples came from the United States, Italy and Spain. The analysed material was cDNA or gDNA that came from T cells, B-cell-depleted T cells, or PBMCs.

Unmatched junction bases numbered 8, after V lost 0 bases and J lost 4 bases. The CDR3 sequence is 17 residues long. Germline V CDR1 and CDR2: MGHRA, YSYEKL. The sample consisted of peripheral blood. The chain has TRBV4-1 and TRBJ2-3; 9 bases match TRBD2. This sequence originates from an older woman with active or convalescent COVID-19. The CDR3 here is CASSQDGAGGLADTQYF. For the CDR3, the DNA is TGCGCCAGCAGCCAAGATGGGGCGGGAGGGCTGGCAGATACGCAGTATTTT.